The rows below give T cell receptor beta chains drawn from one sample of a study of Ad26.COV2.S vaccination and SARS-CoV-2 variants. Only in-frame clones appear in the TCRdb table, and some are missing; sequencing was by immunoSEQ multiplex PCR. This table has 400,000 to 500,000 clones, roughly 90% appearing once. The sequences come from peripheral blood, collected in a trial of Ad26.COV2.S vaccine versus placebo. All receptors come from a person aged 18-60 years who received the Ad26.COV2.S COVID-19 vaccine or a placebo. Both conserved end residues are part of each CDR3. A D gene is named only where the DNA matches it firmly. Size is omitted from some rows. Given values are once, few, many or a class for expanded clones.

TRBV29-1	-	once	TRBJ2-2	CSVEEGISGELFF	TGCAGCGTTGAAGAGGGGATCAGCGGGGAGCTGTTTTTT
TRBV9	TRBD2	-	TRBJ2-3	CASSPLVRLAGGVTDTQYF	TGTGCCAGCAGTCCTTTGGTTAGACTAGCGGGGGGAGTCACAGATACGCAGTATTTT
TRBV4-3	TRBD1	-	TRBJ1-5	CASSQDWARQGSQPQHF	TGCGCCAGCAGCCAAGATTGGGCGAGACAGGGAAGTCAGCCCCAGCATTTT
TRBV7-6	TRBD1	once	TRBJ1-6	CASSLVEGQGRYSPLHF	TGTGCCAGCAGCTTAGTTGAAGGACAGGGACGGTATTCACCCCTCCACTTT
TRBV6-1	TRBD2	medium-sized	TRBJ2-3	CASSEASGGPDTQYF	TGTGCCAGCAGTGAAGCTAGCGGGGGGCCAGATACGCAGTATTTT
TRBV6-5	-	-	TRBJ1-6	CASSYPGRNSPLHF	TGTGCCAGCAGTTACCCGGGACGAAATTCACCCCTCCACTTT
TRBV21-1	-	-	TRBJ2-3	CARGSRGGTDTQYF	TGTGCCCGGGGGAGTAGAGGGGGGACAGATACGCAGTATTTT
TRBV6-2/TRBV6-3	-	-	TRBJ2-7	CASSTPLEQYF	TGTGCCAGCAGTACCCCTTTGGAGCAGTACTTC
TRBV7-8	-	-	TRBJ1-2	CASSLYGTYGYTF	TGTGCCAGCAGCTTGTACGGGACATATGGCTACACCTTC
TRBV5-1	-	-	TRBJ2-6	CASSLETGSGANVLTF	TGCGCCAGCAGCTTGGAGACGGGCTCTGGGGCCAACGTCCTGACTTTC
TRBV7-9	TRBD2	-	TRBJ2-2	CASSARGLAGTGELFF	TGTGCCAGCAGCGCCCGGGGACTAGCGGGCACCGGGGAGCTGTTTTTT
TRBV27	-	once	TRBJ2-1	CASSSLGLRQQFF	-
TRBV9	TRBD1	-	TRBJ1-5	CASSETGGNQPQHF	TGTGCCAGCAGCGAGACAGGGGGCAATCAGCCCCAGCATTTT
TRBV7-2	-	-	TRBJ1-4	CASSLDRLSTNEKLFF	TGTGCCAGCAGCTTAGACAGGCTTTCAACTAATGAAAAACTGTTTTTT
TRBV19	TRBD1	-	TRBJ1-5	CASSYDRDSNQPQHF	TGTGCCAGTAGTTACGACAGGGATAGCAATCAGCCCCAGCATTTT
TRBV5-6	-	-	TRBJ1-6	CASSLRQEYNSPLHF	TGTGCCAGCAGCCTACGACAGGAGTATAATTCACCCCTCCACTTT
TRBV14	-	-	TRBJ2-1	CASSQYPVSYNEQFF	TGTGCCAGCAGCCAGTACCCAGTTTCCTACAATGAGCAGTTCTTC
TRBV5-1	-	-	TRBJ2-3	CASSFSRGAGSHGTDTQYF	TGCGCCAGCAGCTTTTCCCGAGGGGCCGGTAGTCATGGCACAGATACGCAGTATTTT
TRBV2	TRBD1	-	TRBJ1-3	CASGTGLGNTIYF	TGTGCCAGCGGGACAGGGCTCGGAAACACCATATATTTT
TRBV4-3	-	few	TRBJ2-7	CASSQDLFGGGYEQYF	TGCGCCAGCAGCCAAGATCTCTTCGGGGGCGGTTACGAGCAGTACTTC
TRBV2	TRBD1	-	TRBJ2-5	CASSEVLGQGKETQYF	TGTGCCAGCAGTGAAGTTCTGGGACAGGGGAAAGAGACCCAGTACTTC
TRBV7-9	-	-	TRBJ1-3	CASSLIPNTIYF	TGTGCCAGCAGCTTAATCCCAAACACCATATATTTT
TRBV7-2	-	once	TRBJ1-2	CASSLGGRDYGYTF	TGTGCCAGCAGCTTAGGGGGCCGTGACTATGGCTACACCTTC
TRBV11-2	TRBD1	few	TRBJ1-1	CASSLEGTGGKAFF	TGTGCCAGCAGCTTAGAAGGAACAGGGGGAAAAGCTTTCTTT
TRBV7-9	TRBD2	-	TRBJ2-1	CASPPRRGFYNEQFF	TGTGCCAGCCCCCCTAGGCGGGGGTTTTACAATGAGCAGTTCTTC
TRBV11-3	TRBD1	-	TRBJ2-5	CASSTGTDPTDQETQYF	TGTGCCAGCAGCACCGGGACAGACCCCACGGACCAAGAGACCCAGTACTTC
TRBV7-2	TRBD1	-	TRBJ2-5	CASSLSRQGQETQYF	TGTGCCAGCAGCTTAAGCCGACAGGGCCAAGAGACCCAGTACTTC
TRBV10-3	TRBD1	-	TRBJ2-2	CAVRDRENTGELFF	TGTGCCGTCCGGGACAGGGAGAACACCGGGGAGCTGTTTTTT
TRBV3-1/TRBV3-2	TRBD2	once	TRBJ2-2	CASSQFAGGQIVQAGELFF	TGTGCCAGCAGCCAATTCGCGGGGGGGCAAATCGTTCAGGCCGGGGAGCTGTTTTTT
TRBV9	-	-	TRBJ2-3	CASSVAGAVLSTDTQYF	TGTGCCAGCAGCGTAGCTGGGGCGGTCCTTAGCACAGATACGCAGTATTTT
TRBV5-1	-	-	TRBJ2-3	CASSLWGQTNTDTQYF	TGCGCCAGCAGCCTATGGGGCCAGACCAACACAGATACGCAGTATTTT
TRBV3-1/TRBV3-2	-	-	TRBJ2-1	CASSQDAAPSSEQFF	TGTGCCAGCAGCCAAGATGCCGCCCCGAGTTCTGAGCAGTTCTTC
TRBV19	-	-	TRBJ2-2	CASLTLRTGELFF	TGTGCCAGCCTGACTCTGCGCACCGGGGAGCTGTTTTTT
TRBV7-9	TRBD2	-	TRBJ2-3	CASSPWTSGGRSSTDTQYF	TGTGCCAGCAGCCCATGGACTAGCGGGGGCCGGTCTAGCACAGATACGCAGTATTTT
TRBV3-1/TRBV3-2	-	once	TRBJ1-2	CASSLRAASYGYTF	TGTGCCAGCAGCCTTCGGGCAGCCAGCTATGGCTACACCTTC
TRBV3-1/TRBV3-2	-	few	TRBJ2-7	CASSQDFYEQYF	TGTGCCAGCAGCCAAGATTTCTACGAGCAGTACTTC
TRBV6-1	-	once	TRBJ2-2	CASSEALGIISGELFF	TGTGCCAGCAGTGAAGCATTAGGAATAATATCCGGGGAGCTGTTTTTT
TRBV5-6	-	-	TRBJ2-5	CASSRGYQETQYF	TGTGCCAGCAGCAGGGGGTACCAAGAGACCCAGTACTTC
TRBV5-4	-	-	TRBJ2-6	CASINKGPALSGANVLTF	TGTGCCAGTATAAACAAAGGACCGGCGCTCTCTGGGGCCAACGTCCTGACTTTC
TRBV5-1	-	-	TRBJ2-7	CASSVSGPSLEQYF	TGCGCCAGCAGCGTGTCGGGACCTAGTTTGGAGCAGTACTTC
TRBV4-1	-	-	TRBJ2-4	CASSQGLQGRRNIQYF	TGCGCCAGCAGCCAAGGGCTTCAGGGGCGCAGAAACATTCAGTACTTC
TRBV19	-	-	TRBJ2-7	CASSIGVGQRKYEQYF	TGTGCCAGTAGTATTGGTGTAGGACAGCGCAAATACGAGCAGTACTTC
TRBV7-9	-	once	TRBJ2-5	CASSLVRQGGETQYF	TGTGCCAGCAGCTTAGTTCGGCAGGGGGGAGAGACCCAGTACTTC
TRBV7-2	TRBD1	-	TRBJ2-5	CASSDIGTARTQYF	TGTGCCAGCAGCGACATTGGGACAGCACGGACCCAGTACTTC
TRBV7-2	TRBD1	-	TRBJ2-7	CASSYSTGTAPHGQYF	TGTGCCAGCAGCTACTCGACCGGGACAGCCCCCCACGGGCAGTACTTC
TRBV5-6	-	-	TRBJ2-7	CASSLRVGYEQYF	TGTGCCAGCAGCCTACGCGTTGGCTACGAGCAGTACTTC
TRBV28	TRBD1	-	TRBJ2-2	CASTEGAQNTGELFF	TGTGCCAGCACAGAGGGGGCCCAGAACACCGGGGAGCTGTTTTTT
TRBV9	-	-	TRBJ1-2	CASSVGGSYGYTF	TGTGCCAGCAGCGTGGGAGGGAGCTATGGCTACACCTTC
TRBV7-2	TRBD2	few	TRBJ2-7	CASSLGQRGRLSEQYF	TGTGCCAGCAGCTTAGGTCAGCGGGGGCGCCTCTCCGAGCAGTACTTC
TRBV6-5	-	-	TRBJ1-1	CASSPQSWAEAFF	TGTGCCAGCAGTCCACAGTCTTGGGCTGAAGCTTTCTTT
TRBV11-2	TRBD2	-	TRBJ2-1	CASSGGGPSYNEQFF	TGTGCCAGCAGCGGCGGGGGGCCTTCCTACAATGAGCAGTTCTTC
TRBV6-5	-	-	TRBJ1-5	CASSYSTGYQPQHF	TGTGCCAGCAGTTACTCCACAGGGTACCAGCCCCAGCATTTT
TRBV7-2	-	-	TRBJ1-2	CASSLGDGYTF	TGTGCCAGCAGCTTAGGGGATGGCTACACCTTC
TRBV19	-	-	TRBJ2-5	CASSKVYQETQYF	TGTGCCAGTAGTAAGGTCTACCAAGAGACCCAGTACTTC
TRBV6-4	-	few	TRBJ2-3	CASSERASTDTQYF	TGTGCCAGCAGTGAGCGGGCTAGCACAGATACGCAGTATTTT